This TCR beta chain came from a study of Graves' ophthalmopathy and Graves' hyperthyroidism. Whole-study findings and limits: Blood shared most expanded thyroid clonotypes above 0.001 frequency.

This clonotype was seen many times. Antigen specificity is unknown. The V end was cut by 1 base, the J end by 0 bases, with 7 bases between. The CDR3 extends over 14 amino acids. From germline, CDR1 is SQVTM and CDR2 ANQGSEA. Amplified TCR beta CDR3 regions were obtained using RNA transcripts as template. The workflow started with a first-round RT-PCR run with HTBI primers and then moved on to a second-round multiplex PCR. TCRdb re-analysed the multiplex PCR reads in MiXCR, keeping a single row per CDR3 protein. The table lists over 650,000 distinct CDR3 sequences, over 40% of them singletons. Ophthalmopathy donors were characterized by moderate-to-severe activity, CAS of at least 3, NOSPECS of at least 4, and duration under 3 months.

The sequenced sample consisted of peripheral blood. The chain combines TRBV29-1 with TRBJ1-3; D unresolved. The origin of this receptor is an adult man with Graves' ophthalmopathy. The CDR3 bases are TGCAGCGTTGAAGCCCGGGACTCTGGAAACACCATATATTTT. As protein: CSVEARDSGNTIYF.